These T cell receptor beta chains were read from a single sample in a study of post-analysis software for immune sequencing data. TCRdb reprocessed the PCR reads via MiXCR and lists one record per CDR3 protein. The sample lists some 450,000 distinct CDR3 sequences, less than 45% occurring once. The sample was blood. The receptor source for this set is a girl aged 5-17 years with multiple sclerosis. CDR3s include the opening cysteine and the closing phenylalanine or tryptophan. D genes are given only for firm matches. The size of a clone is reported for some rows only, either as once, few or many, or as a class for expanded clones.

TRBJ2-7 TRBV3-1 . few CASSQDWPGSYEQYF TGTGCCAGCAGCCAAGATTGGCCAGGATCCTACGAGCAGTACTTC
TRBJ2-7 TRBV4-1 . once CASSPSAQNTDFNEQYF TGCGCCAGCAGCCCCAGCGCACAGAACACAGACTTCAACGAGCAGTACTTC
TRBJ2-7 TRBV7-8 . few CASSPRDGYEQYF TGTGCCAGCAGTCCTCGCGACGGCTACGAGCAGTACTTC
TRBJ2-7 TRBV20-1 TRBD1 . CSANTGGGYEQYF TGCAGTGCCAATACAGGGGGCGGCTACGAGCAGTACTTC
TRBJ2-1 TRBV6-2/TRBV6-3 TRBD2 . CASCEPAGTNEQFF TGTGCCAGCTGCGAACCAGCGGGAACGAATGAGCAGTTCTTC
TRBJ2-6 TRBV4-1 . few CASSQAAGANVLTF TGCGCCAGCAGCCAAGCGGCTGGGGCCAACGTCCTGACTTTC
TRBJ2-5 TRBV29-1 . . CSVRGETQYF TGCAGCGTTCGTGGGGAGACCCAGTACTTC
TRBJ2-7 TRBV7-9 TRBD2 . CASNPSGGSEQYF TGTGCCAGCAACCCTAGTGGCGGGAGCGAGCAGTACTTC
TRBJ2-1 TRBV7-2 TRBD2 . CASSPGLAGGSYNEQFF TGTGCCAGCAGCCCGGGACTAGCGGGAGGGTCCTACAATGAGCAGTTCTTC
TRBJ1-1 TRBV5-1 . . CASSAGHSNTEAFF TGCGCCAGCAGCGCGGGACATTCGAACACTGAAGCTTTCTTT
TRBJ2-3 TRBV20-1 TRBD2 few CSARESASGFTDTQYF TGCAGTGCTAGAGAAAGCGCTAGCGGGTTCACAGATACGCAGTATTTT
TRBJ2-5 TRBV4-1 TRBD1 few CASSLGQGAGETQYF TGCGCCAGCAGCCTCGGACAGGGGGCTGGGGAGACCCAGTACTTC
TRBJ1-2 TRBV29-1 . few CSAGPGDGYTF TGCAGCGCTGGCCCCGGGGATGGCTACACCTTC
TRBJ2-7 TRBV28 . . CASSLFQGFYEQYF TGTGCCAGCAGTTTATTCCAGGGTTTCTACGAGCAGTACTTC
TRBJ2-7 TRBV3-1 TRBD1 few CASSPTLRDRSLYEQYF TGTGCCAGCAGCCCCACCTTGAGGGACAGATCGCTATACGAGCAGTACTTC
TRBJ2-7 TRBV6-6 TRBD2 few CASSYSRTSFEQYF TGTGCCAGCAGTTACTCCCGGACTAGTTTCGAGCAGTACTTC
TRBJ1-2 TRBV7-9 TRBD1 . CASSSGDRGLLYGYTF TGTGCCAGCAGCTCCGGGGACAGGGGACTACTCTATGGCTACACCTTC
TRBJ1-6 TRBV4-1 . . CASSHLIRPSGLRGDSPLHF TGCGCCAGCAGCCACCTCATCCGACCCTCAGGGCTGAGGGGCGATTCACCCCTCCACTTT
TRBJ1-2 TRBV12-3/TRBV12-4 . . CASSLGAHSCGYTF TGTGCCAGCAGTTTGGGGGCCCACAGCTGTGGTTACACCTTC
TRBJ1-2 TRBV20-1 TRBD1 few CSAPTGGARYYGYTF TGCAGTGCCCCGACAGGGGGCGCGCGGTACTATGGCTACACCTTC
TRBJ2-1 TRBV7-2 . few CASSSGLSAYNEQFF TGTGCCAGCAGCTCCGGCCTTAGCGCCTACAATGAGCAGTTCTTC
TRBJ2-7 TRBV7-9 . . CASSFSAGLPYEQYF TGTGCCAGCAGCTTTTCCGCGGGTCTCCCCTACGAGCAGTACTTC
TRBJ2-7 TRBV6-4 TRBD2 few CASSPTSGSREQYF TGTGCCAGCAGTCCAACTAGCGGGAGTCGCGAGCAGTACTTC
TRBJ1-4 TRBV12-3/TRBV12-4 . . CASSLSGARATNEKLFF TGTGCCAGCAGTTTATCAGGGGCCAGGGCAACTAATGAAAAACTGTTTTTT
TRBJ2-7 TRBV28 . . CASSFTRQTEQYF TGTGCCAGCAGTTTTACCCGACAGACCGAGCAGTACTTC
TRBJ2-1 TRBV20-1 TRBD2 few CSARHDSGSYDEQFF TGCAGTGCTAGACACGACAGCGGGAGCTACGATGAGCAGTTCTTC
TRBJ1-1 TRBV7-6 TRBD1 . CASSALGRQGRNTEAFF TGTGCCAGCAGTGCCCTGGGCCGACAGGGCAGGAACACTGAAGCTTTCTTT
TRBJ2-1 TRBV24-1 TRBD1 . CASGTDYYNEQFF TGTGCCTCCGGGACAGACTATTACAATGAGCAGTTCTTC
TRBJ2-1 TRBV6-5 . . CASGSRVQFF TGTGCCAGCGGATCCCGGGTGCAGTTCTTC
TRBJ2-5 TRBV24-1 TRBD1 few CATSGTGEETQYF TGTGCCACCAGTGGGACAGGGGAGGAGACCCAGTACTTC
TRBJ2-5 TRBV29-1 TRBD1 . CSVGQGYETQYF TGCAGCGTGGGACAGGGATATGAGACCCAGTACTTC
TRBJ2-1 TRBV7-3 TRBD2 . CASSPGTSGPRNFNEQFF TGTGCCAGCAGCCCGGGGACTAGCGGTCCGAGGAATTTCAATGAGCAGTTCTTC
TRBJ2-1 TRBV12-3/TRBV12-4 TRBD2 . CASSSGLAGAWEFF TGTGCCAGCAGCTCGGGACTAGCGGGAGCTTGGGAGTTCTTC
TRBJ2-5 TRBV6-5 TRBD2 . CASSYSSTSGLSPREQYF TGTGCCAGCAGTTACTCGAGTACTAGCGGCCTCTCCCCACGAGAGCAGTACTTC
TRBJ2-1 TRBV29-1 TRBD2 few CSVVVGSGSGNEQFF TGCAGCGTTGTGGTCGGAAGCGGGAGTGGCAATGAGCAGTTCTTC
TRBJ2-1 TRBV20-1 . . CSAGAVSSYNEQFF TGCAGTGCTGGAGCGGTATCCTCCTACAATGAGCAGTTCTTC
TRBJ1-1 TRBV27 TRBD1 . CASIRDSFLNTEAFF TGTGCCAGCATACGGGACAGTTTCTTGAACACTGAAGCTTTCTTT
TRBJ2-7 TRBV12-3/TRBV12-4 TRBD2 . CTSSPSGLADYEQYF TGTACCAGCAGTCCCTCGGGACTAGCGGACTACGAGCAGTACTTC
TRBJ2-5 TRBV9 TRBD2 . CASSGSGRPRETQYF TGTGCCAGCAGCGGGAGCGGGAGACCGCGAGAGACCCAGTACTTC
TRBJ2-7 TRBV12-3/TRBV12-4 . few CASSPVGVTGRYEQYF TGTGCCAGCAGTCCGGTGGGGGTCACGGGTCGCTACGAGCAGTACTTC
TRBJ1-5 TRBV6-5 . . CASSYGEGQPQHF TGTGCCAGCAGTTACGGGGAGGGCCAGCCCCAGCATTTT
TRBJ2-1 TRBV5-1 TRBD2 . CASSLLGTSVNEQFF TGCGCCAGCAGCTTGCTTGGGACTAGCGTGAATGAGCAGTTCTTC
TRBJ2-1 TRBV10-3 . . CAISEWGRNSEQFF TGTGCCATCAGTGAGTGGGGCAGGAACAGTGAGCAGTTCTTC